This entry lists 9 T cell receptor beta chains sequenced from one sample in a study of T cell repertoires in cytomegalovirus infection. TCRdb redid the calling of the reads with MiXCR, one entry per CDR3 protein. The sample includes some 300,000 distinct CDR3 sequences, 9.6% seen only once; the top ten take 2.5%. The sequenced sample was PBMCs. The origin of the receptors is a human donor in good health (CMV status not recorded). Some clones in this sample may be carry-over from other donors' samples.

This clonotype was recorded many times. The J gene is TRBJ2-7, the V gene TRBV6-5; TRBD1 agrees at 9 bases. The CDR3 has 15 residues. Germline lookup yields CDR1 MNHEY and CDR2 SVGAGI. V gave up 0 bases and J gave up 2 bases; unmatched junction bases: 2. Here the CDR3 reads CASSYSYRGPYEQYF. The CDR3 coding sequence is TGTGCCAGCAGTTACTCGTACAGGGGGCCCTACGAGCAGTACTTC.

This clonotype occurred a few times. The J gene is TRBJ1-1, the V gene TRBV4-1, with D possibly TRBD1 on 5 matching bases. V lost 2 bases to trimming and J lost 4 bases, with 11 bases between them. The germline V gene encodes CDR1 MGHRA and CDR2 YSYEKL. CDR3 size: 14 residues. The CDR3 loop is CASSQTDGTTEAFF. CDR3 DNA: TGCGCCAGCAGCCAAACGGACGGGACCACTGAAGCTTTCTTT.

The chain recombines TRBV29-1 with TRBJ2-5; possibly TRBD1 for D (6 bases). CDR3 length: 14 amino acids. The V gene's germline CDR1 is SQVTM and CDR2 ANQGSEA. V lost 2 bases, J lost 4 bases, and 14 bases lay in between. The CDR3 DNA reads as TGCAGCGTTGAACCAGGGACAAGAGCAGAGACCCAGTACTTC. Translated, it gives CSVEPGTRAETQYF.

This clonotype was observed many times. The chain is built from TRBV20-1 and TRBJ2-2; 9 positions agree with TRBD2. CDR1 is DFQATT and CDR2 is SNEGSKA in the germline V gene (reference sequence). V gave up 2 bases and J gave up 0 bases; unmatched junction bases: 4. This CDR3 has 16 amino acids. The CDR3 sequence is CSARLAGLTNTGELFF. As DNA, the CDR3 is TGCAGTGCTAGACTAGCGGGGCTTACGAACACCGGGGAGCTGTTTTTT.

In this sample, this clonotype turned up many times. The V gene is TRBV28, the J gene TRBJ1-6; perhaps TRBD1 as D (5 bases). Germline V gene sequence: CDR1 MDHEN, CDR2 SYDVKM. V was clipped by 5 bases and J by 7 bases, with 15 bases between them. This CDR3 contains 15 residues. CDR3 amino acids: CASSPYIGGNSPLHF. The CDR3, as DNA: TGTGCCAGCAGTCCGTACATCGGGGGGAATTCACCCCTCCACTTT.

At least ten counts were recorded for this clonotype. The chain couples TRBV6-2 or TRBV6-3 to TRBJ2-7; no reliable D call. V lost 2 bases to trimming and J lost 2 bases, with 10 bases between them. The CDR3 length is 14 residues. CDR1 and CDR2 (germline): MNHEY, SVGEGT. This chain's CDR3 is CASSYGQVPYEQYV. Here the CDR3 DNA reads TGTGCCAGCAGTTACGGCCAGGTTCCCTACGAGCAGTACGTC.

This clonotype has a count of ten or more. The chain combines TRBV11-1 with TRBJ2-7; 7 bases align to TRBD2. This CDR3 spans 14 amino acids. The germline CDR1 and CDR2 sequences are SGHAT and FQDESV (reference sequence). V gave up 8 bases and J gave up 2 bases; unmatched junction bases: 9. CDR3 in DNA: TGTGCCAGCTCTCGCGCGGGGGTGCCCTACGAGCAGTACTTC. Protein product: CASSRAGVPYEQYF.

This clonotype was recorded many times. The chain uses TRBV28 and TRBJ2-7; TRBD2 is a possible D gene (7 bases). Germline V gives CDR1 MDHEN, CDR2 SYDVKM. Deletions cut 11 bases from V and 1 base from J, with 18 bases between. This CDR3 contains 14 residues. The CDR3 loop reads CAAGAHEGSYEQYV. As DNA, the CDR3 is TGTGCCGCGGGGGCCCATGAAGGATCCTACGAGCAGTACGTC.

This clonotype was detected ten times or more. The V call is TRBV5-1, the J call TRBJ2-5, with TRBD2 identical over 8 bases. Trimming removed 2 bases from V and 4 bases from J; junction bases left unmatched: 4. Germline assignment: CDR1 SGHRS and CDR2 YFSETQ. CDR3 length: 14 amino acids. The CDR3 loop reads CASSFRGGIETQYF. CDR3 in DNA: TGCGCCAGCAGCTTCCGGGGGGGCATAGAGACCCAGTACTTC.